This T cell receptor (beta chain) was retrieved from a study of T cell repertoires in cytomegalovirus infection. Whole-study findings and limits: Carriers of CMV plus the relevant HLA were identified by cumulative public TCR beta family frequency.

This clonotype was seen only a few times. Its matching antigen is unknown. MiXCR was run by TCRdb on the reads, yielding one entry per CDR3 protein. Of about 320,000 distinct CDR3 sequences in the sample, roughly 9.5% were seen once. This CDR3 has 16 amino acids. Germline CDR1 SGHTA, CDR2 FQGTGA. Trimming removed 3 bases from V and 3 bases from J, with 17 bases in between. Input material: PBMCs. The J gene is TRBJ2-5, the V gene TRBV7-3, with D perhaps matching TRBD1 (6 bases). This sequence originates from a human donor in good health (CMV status not recorded). Some clones in this sample may be carry-over from other donors' samples. The CDR3, as DNA: TGTGCCAGCAGCTTGTCCCACAGGGCTATGGAAGAGACCCAGTACTTC. Protein sequence: CASSLSHRAMEETQYF.